A selection of T cell receptor beta chains follows, all from one sample in a study of cytomegalovirus exposure and HLA in healthy donors. The table came from immunoSEQ multiplex PCR; TCRdb's copy has only in-frame clones and leaves some out. The sample lists 69,000 or so clones, 74% occurring once. Specimen: PBMCs. All receptors come from a woman aged 55-75 years in good health and CMV-seropositive. Each CDR3 is given with its conserved first and last residue. D genes are given only for firm matches.

J gene,D gene,V gene,CDR3 protein
TRBJ1-5,TRBD1,TRBV30,CAWSVRDRGDQPQHF
TRBJ1-5,TRBD1,TRBV5-6,CASSLALGTGNQPQHF
TRBJ1-3,.,TRBV7-8,CASSLSGSTIYF
TRBJ1-4,TRBD1,TRBV5-6,CASSLQGIGEKLFF
TRBJ2-5,TRBD2,TRBV28,CASSLGAGGLETQYF
TRBJ1-1,TRBD1,TRBV19,CASSIGTGGTEAFF
TRBJ1-1,TRBD1,TRBV5-1,CASSPGTGGWNTEAFF
TRBJ2-2,TRBD2,TRBV6-5,CASSYFSSGKDGELFF
TRBJ2-3,.,TRBV7-9,CASSSQGGSKDTQYF
TRBJ2-5,TRBD1,TRBV29-1,CSVGGGQGAREQYF
TRBJ2-1,TRBD2,TRBV5-1,CASSISGGGYNEQFF
TRBJ1-5,TRBD1,TRBV4-2,CASSQGGQGTPQHF
TRBJ1-1,.,TRBV5-4,CASSSGSSNTEAFF
TRBJ1-3,.,TRBV4-1,CASSQGGRGSGNTIYF
TRBJ1-5,.,TRBV2,CASSEIGSQPQHF
TRBJ2-3,TRBD1,TRBV6-1,CASRGNRGRDTQYF
TRBJ1-5,.,TRBV19,CASSIIHGENQPQHF
TRBJ1-2,.,TRBV5-6,CASSRRTDNYGYTF
TRBJ2-1,TRBD2,TRBV5-1,CASSFWSGGENEQFF
TRBJ1-2,TRBD1,TRBV5-1,CASSDGTGGYGYTF